This T cell receptor beta chain was recorded in a study of blood T cell repertoires in COVID-19 (dated by TCRdb to the early 2020s). As for the study more broadly: The collaborator samples originated in the United States, Italy and Spain and spanned the acute and convalescent phases of COVID-19. The samples were drawn from two sources: the first 160 participants of the ongoing ImmuneRACE study, and approximately 1,300 subjects contributed by 6 global collaborators. Subjects who had been exposed to COVID-19, were actively infected with it, or had recovered from it provided the deeply sampled blood TCRbeta repertoires that made up the dataset. Where available, HLA class I and class II types were obtained from metadata supplied by the sample provider rather than from assay-based typing. A freely available public database, intended as a resource for researchers studying the immune response to SARS-CoV-2, is where the repertoires were released. Sample metadata almost always included a de-identified subject ID, COVID-19 status, age in years and sex. The prospective study material was composed of cDNA or gDNA derived from T cells, B-cell-depleted T cells, or PBMCs.

Study-level results and caveats: The amount of clinical and demographic metadata varied by source and participant and was provided uncurated.

Inclusive of the bounding cysteine and phenylalanine, the CDR3 is 20 residues long. Only CDR3 DNA is held: 60 bases, read in frame from base 1. CDR1 and CDR2 are read off the germline V gene as SNHLY and FYNNEI. V loses 4 bases at its end and J loses 3 bases; junction bases beyond the gene matches: 14. Points on this clone: Its antigen is not yet known. One base away there is no much larger clone; base qualities are not given.

A second Seattle source provided samples from volunteer blood donors who had recovered from COVID-19. Whole blood was collected in K2EDTA tubes by collaborating institutions according to the institutions' own protocols. Collaborator samples were shipped for TCRbeta analysis as frozen whole blood, isolated PBMCs, or DNA extracted from either sample type. TCRbeta CDR3 regions were amplified from genomic DNA by means of the immunoSEQ Assay, a bias-controlled multiplex PCR. Concerning the study's data processing: Nucleated cell counts per sample were estimated from amplification of reference gene primers within the assay. To quantify the absolute abundance of each unique TCRbeta CDR3 rearrangement, sequence reads were collapsed and filtered. For each sample, productive Simpson clonality was calculated as the square root of Simpson's diversity index across productive rearrangements. Here the immuneACCESS table is served through TCRdb, limited to in-frame sequences with V and J called. Missing clones are a known gap in these copies; in checked studies unresolved V genes cover under half, and the rest lacks a known reason. The V and J calls and clone size come from that table; D and trimming were worked out from the DNA. The sample table lists about 220,000 clones, about 85% of them with a count of one. Around 2.9% of the sample is taken by the ten largest.

The rearrangement combines TRBV2 with TRBJ2-5; the central 16 bases match TRBD2. The sample consisted of peripheral blood. The source of this sequence is a man aged 45 to 65 who had recovered from COVID-19. The CDR3 reads CASSARPGTSGRGRKETQYF. The DNA reads as follows: TGTGCCAGCAGTGCTCGCCCCGGGACTAGCGGGAGGGGTCGAAAAGAGACCCAGTACTTC.